This is a list of T cell receptor beta chains from one sample in a study of cytomegalovirus exposure and HLA in healthy donors. Using immunoSEQ multiplex PCR, the repertoire was profiled, and TCRdb retains in-frame clones only, with some absent. Of roughly 110,000 clones listed, roughly 72% are singletons. Sequenced input: PBMCs. Receptors were obtained from a man younger than 45 in good health and CMV-seronegative. CDR3s include the opening cysteine and the closing phenylalanine or tryptophan. Each record gives: J gene, V gene, clone size, D gene, CDR3 DNA, CDR3 protein. The D gene is left open where the match is weak. A clone size is listed for some rows: how often the clone was seen (once, few, many), or a class if it is expanded.

J: TRBJ2-5; V: TRBV2; size: -; D: -; DNA: TGTGCCAGCCGGGCCGAGGGAGAGACCCAGTACTTC; CDR3: CASRAEGETQYF
J: TRBJ2-3; V: TRBV4-1; size: -; D: TRBD2; DNA: TGCGCCAGCAGCCAGGGACTAGCTGCGGCAGATACGCAGTATTTT; CDR3: CASSQGLAAADTQYF
J: TRBJ1-2; V: TRBV20-1; size: -; D: TRBD1; DNA: TGCAGTGCTATAGGGACAGATGGCTACACCTTC; CDR3: CSAIGTDGYTF
J: TRBJ1-5; V: TRBV6-4; size: few; D: -; DNA: TGTGCCAGCAGTGACATGGGGGGGCGGGGAAGGCAGCCCCAGCATTTT; CDR3: CASSDMGGRGRQPQHF
J: TRBJ2-1; V: TRBV11-3; size: -; D: TRBD2; DNA: TGTGCCAGCAGCCTCGGGACTAGCGGCCACAATGAGCAGTTCTTC; CDR3: CASSLGTSGHNEQFF
J: TRBJ2-1; V: TRBV7-2; size: few; D: TRBD1; DNA: TGTGCCAGCAGCCTCCAAGGACAGGGGGGATTGGATGAGCAGTTCTTC; CDR3: CASSLQGQGGLDEQFF
J: TRBJ2-2; V: TRBV18; size: -; D: TRBD1; DNA: TGTGCCAGCTCACCACCGATCGGGACAGGGGGCGTCGACGGGGAGCTGTTTTTT; CDR3: CASSPPIGTGGVDGELFF
J: TRBJ2-1; V: TRBV9; size: -; D: TRBD2; DNA: TGTGCCAGCAGCGTAAACAGCGGGGGCCTAGGGGAGCAGTTCTTC; CDR3: CASSVNSGGLGEQFF
J: TRBJ1-2; V: TRBV28; size: -; D: TRBD1; DNA: TGTGCCAGCAGTCCCACCGGGACAGCCAACTATGGCTACACCTTC; CDR3: CASSPTGTANYGYTF
J: TRBJ2-1; V: TRBV5-1; size: -; D: -; DNA: TGCGCCAGCAGCTTGAGGCTAGGTTCCTACAATGAGCAGTTCTTC; CDR3: CASSLRLGSYNEQFF
J: TRBJ1-4; V: TRBV5-7; size: -; D: -; DNA: TGTGCCAGCAGCCTTCTCGGGGAGGGCAGGTCAACTAATGAAAAACTGTTTTTT; CDR3: CASSLLGEGRSTNEKLFF
J: TRBJ2-1; V: TRBV9; size: medium-sized; D: -; DNA: TGTGCCAGCAGCGTAGAGTCGACAAGAGTAGGCTACAATGAGCAGTTCTTC; CDR3: CASSVESTRVGYNEQFF
J: TRBJ1-4; V: TRBV18; size: -; D: TRBD1; DNA: TGTGCCAGCTCACTCGGAGGGACAGGGGGCTCTCTAATGAAAAAACTGTTTTTT; CDR3: CASSLGGTGGSLMKKLFF
J: TRBJ2-5; V: TRBV5-1; size: -; D: TRBD2; DNA: TGCGCCAGCAGCGTCGGGACTATCGGGGAGACCCAGTACTTC; CDR3: CASSVGTIGETQYF
J: TRBJ2-2; V: TRBV5-1; size: -; D: TRBD1; DNA: TGCGCCAGCAGCCCCCTCTCCCTCGTGACAGGGTCCGGGGAGCTGTTTTTT; CDR3: CASSPLSLVTGSGELFF
J: TRBJ1-2; V: TRBV5-1; size: few; D: -; DNA: TGCGCCAGCAGCTTGCCGACAGGAGCCTATGGCTACACCTTC; CDR3: CASSLPTGAYGYTF
J: TRBJ2-7; V: TRBV19; size: -; D: -; DNA: TGTGCCAGTAGCCCGTTGCCTGACAGCTCCTACGAGCAGTACTTC; CDR3: CASSPLPDSSYEQYF
J: TRBJ2-1; V: TRBV11-2; size: -; D: -; DNA: TGTGCCAGCAGCTTAGAAGTCGGGCGGGGGCGAATTGTCGTATACAATGAGCAGTTCTTC; CDR3: CASSLEVGRGRIVVYNEQFF
J: TRBJ2-7; V: TRBV5-4; size: once; D: -; DNA: TGTGCCAGCAGCTTGGAATCCGGACTTAGCTCCTACGAGCAGTACTTC; CDR3: CASSLESGLSSYEQYF
J: TRBJ1-5; V: TRBV15; size: -; D: -; DNA: TGTGCCACCAGCAGAGATCGGAGGAGAGGACAGCCCCAGCATTTT; CDR3: CATSRDRRRGQPQHF
J: TRBJ2-3; V: TRBV9; size: -; D: TRBD2; DNA: TGTGCCAGCAGCCCCACGACGAGACTAGCGGGAAGCACAGATACGCAGTATTTT; CDR3: CASSPTTRLAGSTDTQYF
J: TRBJ2-1; V: TRBV7-9; size: -; D: -; DNA: TGTTCCAGCAGCTTGAACAGCAAGTTTTACAATGAGCAGTTCTTC; CDR3: CSSSLNSKFYNEQFF
J: TRBJ2-3; V: TRBV30; size: -; D: -; DNA: TGTGCCTGGAGGGAGACTTCAGATACGCAGTATTTT; CDR3: CAWRETSDTQYF
J: TRBJ2-1; V: TRBV30; size: -; D: TRBD2; DNA: TGTGCCTGGAGGAAAGGACTAGCGGGGATCAATGAGCAGTTCTTC; CDR3: CAWRKGLAGINEQFF
J: TRBJ2-7; V: TRBV11-2; size: -; D: TRBD1; DNA: TGTGCCAGCAGCTGGACTGGGACAGGAACTACTGACGAGCAGTACTTC; CDR3: CASSWTGTGTTDEQYF
J: TRBJ2-1; V: TRBV28; size: -; D: -; DNA: TGTGCCAGCAGTTTTTCTGGGGGAGGCCCCCTATCGAGCGAGCAGTTCTTC; CDR3: CASSFSGGGPLSSEQFF
J: TRBJ1-1; V: TRBV5-1; size: -; D: TRBD1; DNA: TGCGCCAGCAGCTTGTCTCAGGGGGCCCACACTGAAGCTTTCTTT; CDR3: CASSLSQGAHTEAFF
J: TRBJ1-5; V: TRBV27; size: -; D: TRBD1; DNA: TGTGCCAGCAGTTCGGGACAGGGGGCTCCGCTCAATCAGCCCCAGCATTTT; CDR3: CASSSGQGAPLNQPQHF
J: TRBJ1-3; V: TRBV19; size: -; D: -; DNA: TGTGCCAGTAGTACGGGGGGGGGAAGAAGCTCTGGAAACACCATATATTTT; CDR3: CASSTGGGRSSGNTIYF
J: TRBJ1-2; V: TRBV7-8; size: -; D: TRBD1; DNA: TGTGCCAGCAGCTCAAGACAGGGGATTTCCTCTTACTTC; CDR3: CASSSRQGISSYF
J: TRBJ1-2; V: TRBV27; size: -; D: TRBD1; DNA: TGTGCCAGCAGCCCGGGACAGGGCTATGGCTACACCTTC; CDR3: CASSPGQGYGYTF
J: TRBJ2-7; V: TRBV11-2; size: -; D: -; DNA: TGTGCCAGCAGCTTATTCGGGACACGGGAAGGGTACGAGCAGTACTTC; CDR3: CASSLFGTREGYEQYF
J: TRBJ1-2; V: TRBV6-5; size: -; D: -; DNA: TGTGCCAGCAGTTACGGGGCAGCCAGCTATGGCTACACCTTC; CDR3: CASSYGAASYGYTF